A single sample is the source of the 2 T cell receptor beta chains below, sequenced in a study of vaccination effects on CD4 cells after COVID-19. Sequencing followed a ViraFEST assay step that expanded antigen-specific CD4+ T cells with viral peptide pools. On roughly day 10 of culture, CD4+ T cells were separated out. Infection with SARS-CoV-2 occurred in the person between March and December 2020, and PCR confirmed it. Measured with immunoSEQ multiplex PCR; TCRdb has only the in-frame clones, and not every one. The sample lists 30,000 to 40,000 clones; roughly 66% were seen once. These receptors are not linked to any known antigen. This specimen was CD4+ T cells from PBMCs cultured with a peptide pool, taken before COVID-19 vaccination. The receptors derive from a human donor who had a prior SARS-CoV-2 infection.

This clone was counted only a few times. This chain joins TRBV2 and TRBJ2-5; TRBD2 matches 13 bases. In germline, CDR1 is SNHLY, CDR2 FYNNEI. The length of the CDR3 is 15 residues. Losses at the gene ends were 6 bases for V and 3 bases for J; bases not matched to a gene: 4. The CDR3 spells CASRRLAGGKETQYF. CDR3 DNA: TGTGCCAGCAGGCGACTAGCGGGGGGCAAAGAGACCCAGTACTTC. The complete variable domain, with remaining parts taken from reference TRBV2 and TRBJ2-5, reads EPEVTQTPSHQVTQMGQEVILRCVPISNHLYFYWYRQILGQKVEFLVSFYNNEISEKSEIFDDQFSVERPDGSNFTLKIRSTKLEDSAMYFCASRRLAGGKETQYFGPGTRLLVL.

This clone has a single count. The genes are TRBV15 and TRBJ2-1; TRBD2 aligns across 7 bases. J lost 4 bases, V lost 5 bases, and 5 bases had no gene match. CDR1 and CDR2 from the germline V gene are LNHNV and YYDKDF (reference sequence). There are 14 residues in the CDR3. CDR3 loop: CATSSGGGYNEQFF. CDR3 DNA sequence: TGTGCCACCAGCTCCGGCGGGGGATACAATGAGCAGTTCTTC.